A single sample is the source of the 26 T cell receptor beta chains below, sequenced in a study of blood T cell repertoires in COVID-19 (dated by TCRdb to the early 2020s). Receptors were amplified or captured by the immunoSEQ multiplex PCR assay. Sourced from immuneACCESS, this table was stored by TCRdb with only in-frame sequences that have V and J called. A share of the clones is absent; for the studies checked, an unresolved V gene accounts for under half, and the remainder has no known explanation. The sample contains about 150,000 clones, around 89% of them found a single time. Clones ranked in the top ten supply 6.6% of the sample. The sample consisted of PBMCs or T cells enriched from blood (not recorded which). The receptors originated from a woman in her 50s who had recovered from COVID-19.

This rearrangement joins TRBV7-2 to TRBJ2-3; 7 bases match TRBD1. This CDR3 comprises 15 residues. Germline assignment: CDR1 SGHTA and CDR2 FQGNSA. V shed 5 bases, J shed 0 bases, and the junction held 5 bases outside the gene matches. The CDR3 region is CASSAEGASTDTQYF. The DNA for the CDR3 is TGTGCCAGCAGCGCAGAGGGGGCAAGCACAGATACGCAGTATTTT. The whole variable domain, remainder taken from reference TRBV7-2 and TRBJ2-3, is GAGVSQSPSNKVTEKGKDVELRCDPISGHTALYWYRQSLGQGLEFLIYFQGNSAPDKSGLPSDRFSAERTGGSVSTLTIQRTQQEDSAVYLCASSAEGASTDTQYFGPGTRLTVL.

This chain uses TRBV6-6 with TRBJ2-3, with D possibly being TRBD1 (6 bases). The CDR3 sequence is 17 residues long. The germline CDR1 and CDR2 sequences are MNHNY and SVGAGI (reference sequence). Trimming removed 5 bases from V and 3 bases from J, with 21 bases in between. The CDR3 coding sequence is TGTGCCAGCAGTCCACCCGGCAGGGGAAGGGGGACAGATACGCAGTATTTT. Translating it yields CASSPPGRGRGTDTQYF.

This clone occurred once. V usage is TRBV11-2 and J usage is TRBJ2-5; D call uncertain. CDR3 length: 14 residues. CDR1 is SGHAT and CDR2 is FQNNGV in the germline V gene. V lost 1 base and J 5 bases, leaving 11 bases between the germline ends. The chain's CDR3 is CASSLGPVGETQYF. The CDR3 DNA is TGTGCCAGCAGCTTAGGTCCAGTCGGGGAGACCCAGTACTTC.

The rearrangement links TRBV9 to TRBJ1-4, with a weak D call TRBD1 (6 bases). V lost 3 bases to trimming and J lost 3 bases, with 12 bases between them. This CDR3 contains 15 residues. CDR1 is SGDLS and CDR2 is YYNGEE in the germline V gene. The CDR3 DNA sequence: TGTGCCAGCAGCGGGCAGGGGACGGCTAATGAAAAACTGTTTTTT. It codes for CASSGQGTANEKLFF.

The CDR3 nucleotides are TGTGCCACCAGCAAGGGGGCGACCTACGAGCAGTACTTC. This encodes CATSKGATYEQYF. The V call is TRBV15, the J call TRBJ2-7; 7 nucleotides match TRBD1. Germline CDR1 is LNHNV and CDR2 is YYDKDF (reference sequence). This CDR3 spans 13 amino acids. V trimming: 4 bases; J trimming: 2 bases; junction bases outside the gene matches: 2.

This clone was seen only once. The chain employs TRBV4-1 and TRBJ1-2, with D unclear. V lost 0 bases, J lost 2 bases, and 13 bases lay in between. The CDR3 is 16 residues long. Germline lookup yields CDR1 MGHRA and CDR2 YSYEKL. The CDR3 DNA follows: TGCGCCAGCAGCCAAGATATAGAGGGAGGCAACTATGGCTACACCTTC. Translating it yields CASSQDIEGGNYGYTF.

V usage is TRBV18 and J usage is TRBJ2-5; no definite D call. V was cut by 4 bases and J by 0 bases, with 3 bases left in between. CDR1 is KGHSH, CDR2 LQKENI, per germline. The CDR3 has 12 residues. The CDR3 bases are TGTGCCAGCTCACTAGACCAAGAGACCCAGTACTTC. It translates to CASSLDQETQYF.

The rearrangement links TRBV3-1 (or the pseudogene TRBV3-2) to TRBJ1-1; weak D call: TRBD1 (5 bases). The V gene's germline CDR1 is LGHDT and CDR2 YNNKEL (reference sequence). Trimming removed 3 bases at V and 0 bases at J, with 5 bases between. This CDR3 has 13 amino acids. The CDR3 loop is CASSQTVNTEAFF. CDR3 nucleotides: TGTGCCAGCAGCCAGACAGTGAACACTGAAGCTTTCTTT.

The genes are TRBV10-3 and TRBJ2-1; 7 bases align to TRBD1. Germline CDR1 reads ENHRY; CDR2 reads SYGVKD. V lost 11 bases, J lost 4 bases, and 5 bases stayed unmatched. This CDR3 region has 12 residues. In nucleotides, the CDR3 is TGTGCCCAGGGACAGAGATACAATGAGCAGTTCTTC. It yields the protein CAQGQRYNEQFF.

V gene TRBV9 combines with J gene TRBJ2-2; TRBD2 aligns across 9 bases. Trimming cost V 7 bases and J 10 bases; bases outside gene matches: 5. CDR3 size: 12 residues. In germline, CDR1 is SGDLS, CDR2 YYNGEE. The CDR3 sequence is CASSRGGTELFF. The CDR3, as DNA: TGTGCCAGCTCGCGGGGGGGAACGGAGCTGTTTTTT.

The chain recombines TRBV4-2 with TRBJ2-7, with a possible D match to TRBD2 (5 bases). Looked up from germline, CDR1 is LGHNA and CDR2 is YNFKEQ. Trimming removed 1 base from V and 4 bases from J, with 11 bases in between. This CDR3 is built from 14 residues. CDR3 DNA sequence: TGTGCCAGCAGCCAAGCGGGGAATGGGTACGAGCAGTACTTC. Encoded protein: CASSQAGNGYEQYF.

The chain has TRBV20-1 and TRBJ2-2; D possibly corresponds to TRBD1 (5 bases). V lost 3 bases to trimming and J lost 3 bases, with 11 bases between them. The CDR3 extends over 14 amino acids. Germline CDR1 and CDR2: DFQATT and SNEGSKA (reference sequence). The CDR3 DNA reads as TGCAGTGCTAGTAATGCCAGGGACACCGGGGAGCTGTTTTTT. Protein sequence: CSASNARDTGELFF.

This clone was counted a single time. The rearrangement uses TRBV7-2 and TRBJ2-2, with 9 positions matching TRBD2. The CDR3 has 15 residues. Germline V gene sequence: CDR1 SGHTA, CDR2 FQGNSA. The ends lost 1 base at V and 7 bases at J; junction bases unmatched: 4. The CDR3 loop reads CASSLVAGGHGELFF. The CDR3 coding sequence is TGTGCCAGCAGCTTAGTGGCGGGGGGGCACGGGGAGCTGTTTTTT.

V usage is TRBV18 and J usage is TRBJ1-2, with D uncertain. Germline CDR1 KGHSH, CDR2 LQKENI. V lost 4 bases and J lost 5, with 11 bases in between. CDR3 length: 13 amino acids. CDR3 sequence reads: CASSQAGYYGYTF. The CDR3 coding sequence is TGTGCCAGCTCACAAGCAGGCTATTATGGCTACACCTTC.

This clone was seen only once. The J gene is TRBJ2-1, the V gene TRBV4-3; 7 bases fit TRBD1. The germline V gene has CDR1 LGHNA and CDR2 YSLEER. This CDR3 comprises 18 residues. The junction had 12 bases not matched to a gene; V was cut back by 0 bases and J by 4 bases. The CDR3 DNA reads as TGCGCCAGCAGCCAAGATCCACCGCCGGGGACAGTTTACAATGAGCAGTTCTTC. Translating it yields CASSQDPPPGTVYNEQFF.

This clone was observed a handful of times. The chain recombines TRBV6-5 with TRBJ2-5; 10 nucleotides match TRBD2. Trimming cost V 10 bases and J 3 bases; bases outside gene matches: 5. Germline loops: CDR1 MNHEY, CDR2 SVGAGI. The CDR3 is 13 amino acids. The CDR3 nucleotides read TGTGCCACCGTAGCGGGGGGAGAAGAGACCCAGTACTTC. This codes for CATVAGGEETQYF.

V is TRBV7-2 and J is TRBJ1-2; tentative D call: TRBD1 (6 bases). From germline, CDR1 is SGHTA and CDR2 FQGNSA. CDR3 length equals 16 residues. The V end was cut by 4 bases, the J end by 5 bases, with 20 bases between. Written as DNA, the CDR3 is TGTGCCAGCAGCTCCTTACGACAGGCCCCCCCATATGGCTACACCTTC. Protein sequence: CASSSLRQAPPYGYTF. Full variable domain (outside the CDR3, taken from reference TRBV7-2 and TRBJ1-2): GAGVSQSPSNKVTEKGKDVELRCDPISGHTALYWYRQSLGQGLEFLIYFQGNSAPDKSGLPSDRFSAERTGGSVSTLTIQRTQQEDSAVYLCASSSLRQAPPYGYTFGSGTRLTVV.

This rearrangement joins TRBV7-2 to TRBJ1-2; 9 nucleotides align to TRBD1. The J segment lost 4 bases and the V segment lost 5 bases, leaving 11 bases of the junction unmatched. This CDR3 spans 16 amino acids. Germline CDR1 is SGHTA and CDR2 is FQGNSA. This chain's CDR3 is CASSVGQGGSIYGYTF. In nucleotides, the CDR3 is TGTGCCAGCAGCGTGGGACAGGGAGGTTCGATCTATGGCTACACCTTC.

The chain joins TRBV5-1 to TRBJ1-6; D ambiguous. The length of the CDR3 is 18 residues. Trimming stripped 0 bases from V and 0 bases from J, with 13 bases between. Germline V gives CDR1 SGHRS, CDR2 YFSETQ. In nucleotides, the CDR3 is TGCGCCAGCAGCTTGGGGTCCGCGCTTAGCTCCTATAATTCACCCCTCCACTTT. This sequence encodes CASSLGSALSSYNSPLHF.

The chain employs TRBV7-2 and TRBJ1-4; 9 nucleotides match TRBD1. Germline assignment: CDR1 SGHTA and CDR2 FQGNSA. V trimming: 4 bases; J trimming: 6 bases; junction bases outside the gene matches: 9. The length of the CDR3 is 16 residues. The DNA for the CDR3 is TGTGCCAGCAGCTCCAGTCCCGGGACAGGGTATGAAAAACTGTTTTTT. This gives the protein CASSSSPGTGYEKLFF.

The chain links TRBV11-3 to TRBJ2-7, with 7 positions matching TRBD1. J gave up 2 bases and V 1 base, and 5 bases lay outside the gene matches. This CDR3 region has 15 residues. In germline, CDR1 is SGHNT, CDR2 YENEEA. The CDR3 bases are TGTGCCAGCAGCTTAGGATCGACAGGGCCCTACGAGCAGTACTTC. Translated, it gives CASSLGSTGPYEQYF.

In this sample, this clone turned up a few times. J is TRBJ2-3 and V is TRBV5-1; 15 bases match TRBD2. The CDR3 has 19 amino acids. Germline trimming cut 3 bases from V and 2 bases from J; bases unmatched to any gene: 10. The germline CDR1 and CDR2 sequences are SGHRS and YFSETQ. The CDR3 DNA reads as TGCGCCAGCAGCTCTGGACTAGCGGGGGGGGCCCACCTCACAGATACGCAGTATTTT. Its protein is CASSSGLAGGAHLTDTQYF.

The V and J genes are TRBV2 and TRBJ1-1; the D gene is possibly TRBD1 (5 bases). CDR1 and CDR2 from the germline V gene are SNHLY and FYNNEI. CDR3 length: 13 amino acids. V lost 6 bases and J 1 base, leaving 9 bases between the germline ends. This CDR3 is CASSRQKNTEAFF. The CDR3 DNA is TGTGCCAGCAGCCGACAGAAGAACACTGAAGCTTTCTTT.

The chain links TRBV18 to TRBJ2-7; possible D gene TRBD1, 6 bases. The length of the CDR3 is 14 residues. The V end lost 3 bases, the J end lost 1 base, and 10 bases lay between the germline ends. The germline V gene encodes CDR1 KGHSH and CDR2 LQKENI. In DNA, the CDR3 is TGTGCCAGCTCACCGAAACAGGGTTCCTACGAGCAGTACTTC. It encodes CASSPKQGSYEQYF.

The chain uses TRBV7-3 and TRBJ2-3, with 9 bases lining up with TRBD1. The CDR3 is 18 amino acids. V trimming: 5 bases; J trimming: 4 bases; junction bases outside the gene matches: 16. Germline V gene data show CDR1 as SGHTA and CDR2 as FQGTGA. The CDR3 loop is CASSLSGTGQGRADTQYF. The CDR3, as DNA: TGTGCCAGCAGCCTTTCCGGCACGGGACAGGGTAGGGCAGATACGCAGTATTTT.

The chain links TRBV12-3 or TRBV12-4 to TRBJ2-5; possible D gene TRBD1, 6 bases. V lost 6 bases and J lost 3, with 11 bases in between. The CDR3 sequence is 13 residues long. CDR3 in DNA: TGTGCCAGCAGACCAGGACAGAAAGAGACCCAGTACTTC. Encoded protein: CASRPGQKETQYF.